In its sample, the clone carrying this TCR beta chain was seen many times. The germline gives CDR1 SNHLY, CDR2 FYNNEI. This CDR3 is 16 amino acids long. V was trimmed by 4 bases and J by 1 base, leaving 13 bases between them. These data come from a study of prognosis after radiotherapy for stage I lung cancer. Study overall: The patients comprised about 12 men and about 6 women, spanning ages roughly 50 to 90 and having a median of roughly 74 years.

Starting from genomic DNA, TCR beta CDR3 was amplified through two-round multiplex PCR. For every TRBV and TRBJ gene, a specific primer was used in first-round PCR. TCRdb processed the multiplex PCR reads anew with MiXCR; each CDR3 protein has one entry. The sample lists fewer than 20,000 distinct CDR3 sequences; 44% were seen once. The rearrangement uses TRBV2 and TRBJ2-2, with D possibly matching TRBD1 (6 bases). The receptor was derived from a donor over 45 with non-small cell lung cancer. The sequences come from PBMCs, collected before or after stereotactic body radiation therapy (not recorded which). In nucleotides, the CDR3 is TGTGCCAGCAGTGGAGGGACAAATGAGAACACCGGGGAGCTGTTTTTT. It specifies CASSGGTNENTGELFF.